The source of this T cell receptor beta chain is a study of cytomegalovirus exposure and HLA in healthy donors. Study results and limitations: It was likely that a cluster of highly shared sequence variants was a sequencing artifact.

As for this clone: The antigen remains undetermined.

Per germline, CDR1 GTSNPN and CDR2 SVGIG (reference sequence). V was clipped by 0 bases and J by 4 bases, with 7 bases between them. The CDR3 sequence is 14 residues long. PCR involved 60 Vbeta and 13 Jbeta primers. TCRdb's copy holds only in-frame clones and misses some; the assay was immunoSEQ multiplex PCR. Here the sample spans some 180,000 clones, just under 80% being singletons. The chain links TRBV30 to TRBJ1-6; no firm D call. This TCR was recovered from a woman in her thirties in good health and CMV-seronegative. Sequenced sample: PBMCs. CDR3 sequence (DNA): TGTGCCTGGAGTGTAGATCGGTATAATTCACCCCTCCACTTT. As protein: CAWSVDRYNSPLHF. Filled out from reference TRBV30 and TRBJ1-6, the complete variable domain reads SQTIHQWPATLVQPVGSPLSLECTVEGTSNPNLYWYRQAAGRGLQLLFYSVGIGQISSEVPQNLSASRPQDRQFILSSKKLLLSDSGFYLCAWSVDRYNSPLHFGNGTRLTVT.